This T cell receptor (beta chain) was sequenced in a study of blood T cell repertoires in COVID-19. Study information: Samples came from the United States, Italy and Spain, spanning acute and convalescent COVID-19. PBMCs, B-cell-depleted T cells, or T cells provided the cDNA or gDNA that made up the material.

Per the original data handling: Amplification of reference gene primers was used by the study to estimate nucleated cell counts. The method was immunoSEQ multiplex PCR; TCRdb's version includes in-frame clones alone and lacks a portion of them. For V, J and clone size, that table is used; D and trimming come from the DNA. The sample shows some 120,000 clones, just under 85% of them seen only once. The CDR3 has 14 amino acids. CDR1 is SNHLY, CDR2 FYNNEI, per germline. V gave up 7 bases and J gave up 4 bases; unmatched junction bases: 7. The rearrangement joins TRBV2 to TRBJ1-1, with TRBD1 matching over 9 bases. The source is a woman aged 45-60 years with acute or convalescent COVID-19. The source material was peripheral blood. The CDR3 DNA reads TGTGCCAGCATAGGGACAGGGATGGGCACTGAAGCTTTCTTT. As protein: CASIGTGMGTEAFF.